The entry below describes one T cell receptor (beta chain). It lacks a known antigen. No quality values exist for individual bases; no much larger clone is one base distant. The CDR3 runs 14 residues from the cysteine to the phenylalanine. This entry keeps only the CDR3 DNA: 42 bases, framed from base 1. For CDR1 and CDR2, the germline V gene (reference sequence) lists SEHNR and FQNEAQ. Relative to germline, V is 0 bases shorter and J is 1 base shorter, with 6 bases between their ends. These data are taken from a study of blood T cell repertoires in COVID-19 (dated by TCRdb to the early 2020s). Some background on the complete study: The collaborator samples originated in the United States, Italy and Spain and spanned the acute and convalescent phases of COVID-19. The prospective study material was composed of cDNA or gDNA derived from T cells, B-cell-depleted T cells, or PBMCs. Subjects who had been exposed to COVID-19, were actively infected with it, or had recovered from it provided the deeply sampled blood TCRbeta repertoires that made up the dataset. The repertoires were released in a freely available public database meant as a resource for research on the immune response to SARS-CoV-2. Samples came from the ongoing ImmuneRACE study (first 160 participants) plus 1,254 subjects from 6 global collaborators. A de-identified subject ID, COVID-19 status, age in years and sex were almost always included in the sample metadata. HLA class I and class II types, where available, came from metadata supplied by the sample provider rather than from assay-based typing. Broader findings and caveats from the paper: Clinical and demographic metadata were provided uncurated, with the amount varying by source and participant.

Enrolling through a virtual design, the prospective study's participants ranged in age from roughly 18 to 100 years and lived across approximately 25 United States geographic areas. In the prospective study, participants were assigned to cohorts based on the clinical history participants reported in a screening survey and a study questionnaire. ImmuneRACE Cohort 3 recovered participants were defined by two consecutive negative NP/OP PCR tests, healthcare professional clearance, or symptom resolution. In the prospective study, whole blood, serum and a nasopharyngeal or oropharyngeal swab were collected from each participant by mobile phlebotomists. Over a roughly two-month period, participants in the prospective study had the option of providing additional blood draws and questionnaires. Before DNA extraction, blood samples from the prospective study were shipped at room temperature or frozen. TCRbeta CDR3 regions were amplified from genomic DNA using the immunoSEQ Assay, a bias-controlled multiplex PCR. On the study's bioinformatics: Nucleated cell counts per sample were estimated from amplification of reference gene primers within the assay. To quantify the absolute abundance of each unique TCRbeta CDR3 rearrangement, sequence reads were collapsed and filtered. Productive Simpson clonality was computed per sample as the square root of Simpson's diversity index over productive rearrangements. Entries here come from immuneACCESS through TCRdb and include only in-frame sequences with V and J called. Some clones fail to appear in such tables; in the studies checked, an unresolved V gene covers under half of the shortfall, and the cause of the remainder is unknown. Clone size and the V and J calls come from that table; the DNA yielded D and trimming. Within this sample are 140,000 to 150,000 clones, with 75% to 90% of them counted one time only. The biggest ten clones account for less than 5.5% of the sample.

The clonotype comes from a man aged 45 to 65 who had recovered from COVID-19. Sequencing was performed on PBMCs or T cells enriched from blood (not recorded which). Recombination linked TRBV7-9 to TRBJ1-1; the D gene cannot be named for sure. The sequenced DNA is TGTGCCAGCAGCTTAGCACAGCAGAACACTGAAGCTTTCTTT. Its protein product is CASSLAQQNTEAFF.